This TCR beta chain was documented in a study of radiation and T cells in renal cell carcinoma. With regard to this clone: The target antigen is unknown.

The data were produced by immunoSEQ multiplex PCR, yet TCRdb's version contains in-frame clones alone and is incomplete. Among about 100,000 clones, approximately 80% were seen once, and the ten largest hold approximately 7.3%. Study observations and caveats: In blood, top tumor clones expanded by 2 weeks, shrinking by 4. Baseline intratumoral clonotype presence is unknown without pretreatment biopsies.

Germline V gives CDR1 MNHEY, CDR2 SVGAGI. The CDR3 is 14 residues long. The V end lost 11 bases, the J end lost 2 bases, and 19 bases lay between the germline ends. Stated time point: blood 4 weeks post-SBRT, at nephrectomy. Treatment denoted: 15 Gy SBRT to primary tumor, nephrectomy 4 weeks later. After SBRT, blood was collected at 2 and 4 weeks, plus baseline. This sample comprised blood, obtained from a patient whose treatment included radiotherapy and nephrectomy. The chain combines TRBV6-5 with TRBJ2-7; a possible D gene is TRBD1 (5 bases). This receptor was obtained from a man aged 60 to 69 with renal cell carcinoma. CDR3 coding DNA: TGTGCCGGCTTAGGGCAGGGAAACACCTACGAGCAGTACTTC. Translating gives CAGLGQGNTYEQYF.